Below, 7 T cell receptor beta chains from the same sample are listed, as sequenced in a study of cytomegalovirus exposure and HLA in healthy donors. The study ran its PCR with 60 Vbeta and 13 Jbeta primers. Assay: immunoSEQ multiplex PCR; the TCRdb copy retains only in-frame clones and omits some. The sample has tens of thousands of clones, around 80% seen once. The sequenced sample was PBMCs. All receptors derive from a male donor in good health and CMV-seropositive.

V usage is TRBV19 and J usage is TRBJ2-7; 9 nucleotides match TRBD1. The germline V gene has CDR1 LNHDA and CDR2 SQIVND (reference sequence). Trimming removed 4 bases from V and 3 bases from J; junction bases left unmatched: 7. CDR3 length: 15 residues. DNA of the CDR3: TGTGCCAGTAGTACTGGACAGGGGATAATCTACGAGCAGTACTTC. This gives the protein CASSTGQGIIYEQYF.

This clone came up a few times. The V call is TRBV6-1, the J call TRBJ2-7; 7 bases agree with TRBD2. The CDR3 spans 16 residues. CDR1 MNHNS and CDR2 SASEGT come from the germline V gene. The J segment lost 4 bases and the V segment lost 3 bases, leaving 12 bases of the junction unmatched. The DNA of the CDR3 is TGTGCCAGCAGTGATCTGATTACTAGCGCCGGGTACGAGCAGTACTTC. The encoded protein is CASSDLITSAGYEQYF.

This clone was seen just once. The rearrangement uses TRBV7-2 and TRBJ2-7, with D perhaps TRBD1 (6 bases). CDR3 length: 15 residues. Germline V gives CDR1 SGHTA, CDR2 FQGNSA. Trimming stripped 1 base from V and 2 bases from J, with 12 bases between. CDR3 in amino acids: CASSLVGQQTYEQYF. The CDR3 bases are TGTGCCAGCAGCTTAGTTGGACAGCAAACCTACGAGCAGTACTTC.

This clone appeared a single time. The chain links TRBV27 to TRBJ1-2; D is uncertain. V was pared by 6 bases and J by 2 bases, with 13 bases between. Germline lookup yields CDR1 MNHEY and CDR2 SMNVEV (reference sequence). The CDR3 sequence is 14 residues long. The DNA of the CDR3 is TGTGCCAGCAGACCCTCGGGTGGCAACTATGGCTACACCTTC. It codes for CASRPSGGNYGYTF.

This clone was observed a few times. The CDR3 loop reads CASSERGGSSDTQYF. In DNA form, the CDR3 reads TGTGCCAGCAGTGAAAGGGGAGGTTCATCAGATACGCAGTATTTT. The V call is TRBV6-1, the J call TRBJ2-3; possibly TRBD2 for D (6 bases). This CDR3 spans 15 amino acids. V was trimmed by 2 bases and J by 4 bases, leaving 13 bases between them. Looked up from germline, CDR1 is MNHNS and CDR2 is SASEGT.

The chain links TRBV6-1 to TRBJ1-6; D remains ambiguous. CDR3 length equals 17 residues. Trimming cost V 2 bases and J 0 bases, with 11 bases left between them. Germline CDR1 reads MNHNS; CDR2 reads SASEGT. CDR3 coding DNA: TGTGCCAGCAGTGAAAGTCCCCGGGACTCCTATAATTCACCCCTCCACTTT. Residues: CASSESPRDSYNSPLHF.

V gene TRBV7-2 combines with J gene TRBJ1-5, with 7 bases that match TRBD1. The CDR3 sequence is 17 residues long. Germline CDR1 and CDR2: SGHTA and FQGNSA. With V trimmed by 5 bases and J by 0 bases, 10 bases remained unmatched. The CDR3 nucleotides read TGTGCCAGCAGCCCGAGGACAGGACCTAATAGCAATCAGCCCCAGCATTTT. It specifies CASSPRTGPNSNQPQHF.